This entry describes one T cell receptor (beta chain). Its antigen target is currently unknown. No base-level quality is on record; no much larger clone is a single base apart. The CDR1 and CDR2 encoded by the germline V gene are SGHDT and YYEEEE. V was cut back by 4 bases and J by 6 bases, leaving a gap of 13 bases between them. From cysteine to phenylalanine, the CDR3 is 14 amino acids long. CDR3 DNA only is kept here, 42 bases in frame from base 1. These data belong to a study of T-cell reconstitution after alpha-beta-depleted transplantation in children (dated by TCRdb to the mid-2010s). Study-level background: Using TCR repertoire profiling, the study quantitatively followed how T-cell immune reconstitution unfolded in children after TCRalphabeta/CD19-depleted allogeneic hematopoietic cell transplantation.

The receptor library was made with PCR. TCRdb lists the instrument as Illumina HiSeq 2500. TCR library preparation used molecular barcoding, with unique molecular identifiers applied to normalize quantification of the TCRbeta repertoire. Using fastp trimming at Q25 and MiXCR clonotype assembly, TCRdb reanalyzed the public sequencing data and kept in-frame beta chains. Every entry covers one CDR3 protein and lists the most common genes and DNA from its rows. Counted in this sample were just under 550,000 distinct CDR3 sequences; around 20% of them appeared once. 2.5% to 4% of the sample lies in the top ten.

This clonotype was obtained from a human donor who donated a stem cell graft to a child with acute lymphoblastic leukemia. This chain joins TRBV5-6 to TRBJ1-4; possibly the D gene is TRBD1, per 5 matching bases. The sample here was PBMCs from the stem cell graft donor, taken from the stem cell graft. The nucleotide sequence reads as follows: TGTGCCAGCAGCCCGGGGACGTCCGATGAAAAACTGTTTTTT. This codes for CASSPGTSDEKLFF.